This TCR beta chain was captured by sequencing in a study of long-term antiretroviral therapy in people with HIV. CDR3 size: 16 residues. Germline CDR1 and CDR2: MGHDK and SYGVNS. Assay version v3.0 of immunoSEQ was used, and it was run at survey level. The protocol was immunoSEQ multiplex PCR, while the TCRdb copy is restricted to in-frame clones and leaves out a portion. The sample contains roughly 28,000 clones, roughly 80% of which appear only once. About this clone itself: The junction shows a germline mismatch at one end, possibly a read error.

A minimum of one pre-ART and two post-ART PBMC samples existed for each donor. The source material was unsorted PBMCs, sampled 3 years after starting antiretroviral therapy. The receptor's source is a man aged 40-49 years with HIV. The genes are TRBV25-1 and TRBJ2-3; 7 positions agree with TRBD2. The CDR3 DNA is TGTGCCAGCAGTGAATTCGTGGGCGGGAGCACATATACGCAGTATTTT. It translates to CASSEFVGGSTYTQYF.